This T cell receptor beta chain was recorded in a study of T cells in Graves' hyperthyroidism and ophthalmopathy. Study-wide background: Sampling of peripheral blood happened at initial diagnosis, prior to any treatment.

This CDR3 spans 15 amino acids. The V and J ends lost 5 bases and 2 bases respectively, with 16 bases between them. In germline, CDR1 is SGHTA, CDR2 FQGNSA. A word on this clonotype: It may be a read error: a sequence one base away is much more abundant.

The investigators amplified TCR beta CDR3 regions from RNA transcripts. The HTBI primer set was used in a first-round RT-PCR of the TCR CDR3. TCRdb used MiXCR to reprocess the multiplex PCR reads, holding one entry per CDR3 protein. The sample holds 250,000 to 300,000 distinct CDR3 sequences, around 19% seen once. The PBMCs were sourced from fresh peripheral blood (about 10 ml). Input material: blood. The TCR was taken from a man in his fifties with Graves' ophthalmopathy. This chain connects TRBV7-2 to TRBJ2-7, with D possibly being TRBD1 (6 bases). CDR3 amino acids: CASSGGQPPTYEQYF. CDR3 coding DNA: TGTGCCAGCAGCGGAGGACAGCCCCCGACCTACGAGCAGTACTTC.